This record concerns one T cell receptor beta chain sequence. What this receptor recognizes is not known. The sample holds no much larger clone one base away, and base qualities are not on file. CDR1 is given as SGHDT and CDR2 as YYEEEE, both from the germline V gene. Trimming costs V 3 bases and J 11 bases, and their ends lie 17 bases apart. The CDR3 holds 13 amino acids from the cysteine to the phenylalanine. The entry retains the CDR3 DNA only, 39 bases that are in frame from base 1. The data were obtained in a study of T cell repertoires in ileal Crohn's disease (dated 2019 in TCRdb). Describing the broader study: Median disease duration was about eight years, and around a third of patients were identified as active smokers at the time of surgery. All patients had surgery for a complication: stricturing disease in 61% and penetrating disease in 39%. About half of the patients received postoperative therapy: about a dozen received thiopurines and 15 to 20 received anti-TNF agents. M0 samples were biopsies from the inflamed portion of the ileum in the surgical resection specimen. Roughly 0.55 micrograms of biopsy DNA per sample were submitted for commercial TCRB immunosequencing. A prospective multicentre cohort supplied the roughly 57 Crohn's disease patients whose TCR repertoires were analysed. Running in parallel with the study was a multicentre cohort set up to find predictors of early endoscopic recurrence following ileocolonic resection. Endoscopic postoperative recurrence was defined by a Rutgeerts score above i0. A total of some 170 mucosal samples from about 57 patients were sequenced, collected from several sites on the surgical specimen as well as at postoperative endoscopy.

The library came from the immunoSEQ multiplex PCR assay. CDR3 regions were amplified from genomic DNA by Adaptive Biotechnology using a two-step, amplification bias-controlled multiplex PCR. Primers covering every V and J gene segment were used in the first PCR, while barcodes and Illumina adapters were added in the second PCR. CDR3 libraries were sequenced using an Illumina instrument. The original methods were these. The analysis drew on both the pipelines supplied by the vendor and custom analysis of the raw data in R/Bioconductor running R version 3.3.0. Clonality, ranging from 0 to 1, was calculated as the inverse of the normalised Shannon entropy of all productive clones. High-frequency clones were defined as the repertoire share of the top 100 clones, retaining only clones passing a 95% confidence test. The Simpson index measured repertoire diversity, and the Morisita-Horn index measured overlap between samples. In its TCRdb copy, this immuneACCESS table keeps in-frame sequences only and misses some clones. Where compared with another copy, unresolved V genes explain less than half of these, and the others have no known cause. V, J and clone size derive from that table, while D and trimming were established from the DNA sequence. This sample lists about 17,000 clones; 75% to 80% were detected once. Around 4% of the sample is in the top ten clones.

The time point label on this specimen signifies: inflamed ileum from the surgical specimen. Eligible patients were adults with ileal or ileocolonic Crohn's disease who had an indication for ileocolonic resection. Before DNA extraction, whole ileal mucosal biopsies were kept frozen at -80 degrees C. Genomic DNA was extracted from frozen whole biopsies using a TRizol-based method and was quantified with a NanoDrop 2000 spectrophotometer. Study-wide findings and limitations: Mucosal CD4 and CD8 T cells were sorted and sequenced only in a subgroup of patients, whose size was not stated. Endoscopic recurrence was found to be associated with higher high-frequency clone percentages at surgery, and recurrence was observed in all patients with clonality above 26.8% (18/57). Compared with non-smokers, patients who were active smokers at surgery showed a significantly higher proportion of clonal expansions (25.9% vs 17.9%, p=0.02). Compared with CD4 T cells, sorted CD8 T cells held more high-frequency clones, which suggests that the mucosal expansions were mostly CD8.

The sequenced sample was ileal tissue. The chain was built from TRBV5-6 and TRBJ1-1; TRBD1 could be the D gene, as 6 bases match. This clonotype was sampled from an adult with Crohn's disease. The DNA sequence is TGTGCCAGCAGCTCGGGGACATTTCCAGGGGCTTTCTTT. This gives the protein CASSSGTFPGAFF.